This T cell receptor (beta chain) is from a study of T-cell reconstitution after alpha-beta-depleted transplantation in children. This clonotype was picked up a small number of times. With 3 bases clipped from V and 0 bases from J, the junction kept 3 bases outside the gene matches. Germline V CDR1 and CDR2: SEHNR, FQNEAQ (reference sequence). This CDR3 has 15 residues. Preparing the TCRbeta library involved the use of unique molecular identifiers. TCRdb analysed the PCR reads with MiXCR anew, one entry per CDR3 protein. Among about 370,000 distinct CDR3 sequences, around 20% were seen once, and the ten largest hold around 4%.

The input for sequencing was PBMCs from the stem cell graft donor, taken from the stem cell graft. The TCR sequence derives from a human donor who donated a stem cell graft to a child with acute myeloid leukemia. The V gene is TRBV7-9, the J gene TRBJ2-3, with 7 bases that match TRBD1. The CDR3 DNA is TGTGCCAGCAGCTTGGGACAGTACAGCACAGATACGCAGTATTTT. It encodes CASSLGQYSTDTQYF.